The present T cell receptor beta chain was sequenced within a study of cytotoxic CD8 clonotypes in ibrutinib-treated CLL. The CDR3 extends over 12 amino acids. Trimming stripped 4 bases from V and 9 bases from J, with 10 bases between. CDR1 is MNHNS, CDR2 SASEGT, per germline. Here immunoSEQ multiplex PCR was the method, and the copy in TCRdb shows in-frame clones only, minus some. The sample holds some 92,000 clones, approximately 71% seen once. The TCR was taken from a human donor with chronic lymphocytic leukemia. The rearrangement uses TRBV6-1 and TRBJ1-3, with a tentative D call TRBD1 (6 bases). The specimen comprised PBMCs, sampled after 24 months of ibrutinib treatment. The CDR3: CASSGQTGTIYF. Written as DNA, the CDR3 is TGTGCCAGCAGTGGTCAGACAGGCACCATATATTTT.